Following are 4 T cell receptor beta chains from one sample sequenced in a study of metastatic and nonmetastatic thyroid tumors. With MiXCR, TCRdb called clones anew from the PCR reads. The sample contains about 19,000 clones, 20% to 25% of which appear only once. Thyroid surgery took place with no prior treatment in any patient. Input material: tumor tissue. These TCRs come from a male donor with papillary thyroid cancer or a benign thyroid nodule (not recorded which). Some clones in this sample may be carry-over from other donors' samples.

In nucleotides, the CDR3 is TGTGCCAGCAGCTTGGAGGTTTACAGGGGAACCTACGAGCAGTACTTC. It is translated as CASSLEVYRGTYEQYF. The chain has TRBV5-6 and TRBJ2-7; TRBD1 agrees at 7 bases. CDR1 SGHDT and CDR2 YYEEEE come from the germline V gene. CDR3 length: 16 residues. V was clipped by 0 bases and J by 2 bases; unmatched bases: 8. The full variable domain, rest sourced from reference TRBV5-6 and TRBJ2-7, is DAGVTQSPTHLIKTRGQQVTLRCSPKSGHDTVSWYQQALGQGPQFIFQYYEEEERQRGNFPDRFSGHQFPNYSSELNVNALLLGDSALYLCASSLEVYRGTYEQYFGPGTRLTVT.

Concerning this clone: The CDR3 does not close with the conserved phenylalanine or tryptophan, likely indicating a read error. It is unclear where the CDR3 begins or ends on the DNA, so no DNA is shown, and the CDR3 is as TCRdb lists it. The rearrangement links TRBV20-1 to TRBJ2-5. The CDR3 spans 8 amino acids, including both terminal residues. Per the germline V gene, CDR1 is DFQATT and CDR2 is SNEGSKA (reference sequence). The CDR3 sequence: CSARPSTS.

This clone was seen many times. The chain links TRBV5-1 to TRBJ1-1; unclear D gene. The CDR3 covers 15 residues. The V and J ends lost 0 bases and 3 bases respectively, with 12 bases between them. Germline V lookup: CDR1 SGHRS, CDR2 YFSETQ. The CDR3 sequence: CASSLVGQSYTEAFF. The CDR3, as DNA: TGCGCCAGCAGCTTGGTAGGCCAGTCTTACACTGAAGCTTTCTTT. Drawing the rest from reference TRBV5-1 and TRBJ1-1, the complete variable domain is KAGVTQTPRYLIKTRGQQVTLSCSPISGHRSVSWYQQTPGQGLQFLFEYFSETQRNKGNFPGRFSGRQFSNSRSEMNVSTLELGDSALYLCASSLVGQSYTEAFFGQGTRLTVV.

The rearrangement joins TRBV30 to TRBJ2-7; D assignment may be TRBD1 or TRBD2 (5 bases each). From germline, CDR1 is GTSNPN and CDR2 SVGIG (reference sequence). The CDR3 is 13 residues long. V lost 5 bases to trimming and J lost 2 bases, with 13 bases between them. CDR3 residues: CAWSGTYTYEQYF. The CDR3 DNA follows: TGTGCCTGGTCCGGGACGTACACCTACGAGCAGTACTTC. Looking up the rest from reference TRBV30 and TRBJ2-7 gives the full variable domain: SQTIHQWPATLVQPVGSPLSLECTVEGTSNPNLYWYRQAAGRGLQLLFYSVGIGQISSEVPQNLSASRPQDRQFILSSKKLLLSDSGFYLCAWSGTYTYEQYFGPGTRLTVT.